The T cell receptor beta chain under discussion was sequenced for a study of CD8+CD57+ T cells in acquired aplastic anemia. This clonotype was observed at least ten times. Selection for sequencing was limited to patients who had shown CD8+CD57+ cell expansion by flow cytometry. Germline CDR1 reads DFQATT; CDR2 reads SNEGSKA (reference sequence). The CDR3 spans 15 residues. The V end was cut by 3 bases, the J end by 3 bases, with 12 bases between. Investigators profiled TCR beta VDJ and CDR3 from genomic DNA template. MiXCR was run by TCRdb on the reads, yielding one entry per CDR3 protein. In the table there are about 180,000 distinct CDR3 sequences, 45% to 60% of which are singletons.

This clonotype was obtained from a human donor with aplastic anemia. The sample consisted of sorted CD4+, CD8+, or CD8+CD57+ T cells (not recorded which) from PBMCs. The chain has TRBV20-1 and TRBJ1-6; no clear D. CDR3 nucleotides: TGCAGTGCTAGTATTACGGCAGTCTATAATTCACCCCTCCACTTT. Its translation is CSASITAVYNSPLHF.